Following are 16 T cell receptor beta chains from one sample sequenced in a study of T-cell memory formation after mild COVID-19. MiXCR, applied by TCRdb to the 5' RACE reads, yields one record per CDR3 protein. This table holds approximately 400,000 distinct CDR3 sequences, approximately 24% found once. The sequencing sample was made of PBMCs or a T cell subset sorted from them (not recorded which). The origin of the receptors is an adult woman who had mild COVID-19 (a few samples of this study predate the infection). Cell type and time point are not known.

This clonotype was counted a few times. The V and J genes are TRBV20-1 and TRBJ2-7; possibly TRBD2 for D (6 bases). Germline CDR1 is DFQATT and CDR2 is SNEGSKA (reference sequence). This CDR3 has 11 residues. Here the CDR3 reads CSTAGLGEQYF. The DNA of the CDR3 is TGCAGCACGGCGGGGTTAGGCGAGCAGTACTTC.

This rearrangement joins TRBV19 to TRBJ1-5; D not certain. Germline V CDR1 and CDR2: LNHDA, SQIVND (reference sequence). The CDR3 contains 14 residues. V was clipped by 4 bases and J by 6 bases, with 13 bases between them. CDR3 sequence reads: CASSKGQVRQPQHF. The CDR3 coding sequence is TGTGCCAGTAGTAAGGGTCAAGTTCGTCAGCCCCAGCATTTT.

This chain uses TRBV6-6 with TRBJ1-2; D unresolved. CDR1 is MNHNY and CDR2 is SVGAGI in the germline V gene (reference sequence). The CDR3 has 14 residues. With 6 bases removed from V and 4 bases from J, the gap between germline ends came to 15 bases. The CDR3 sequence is CASRTLGSGYGYTF. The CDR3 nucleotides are TGTGCCAGCAGAACGTTGGGGTCTGGCTATGGCTACACCTTC.

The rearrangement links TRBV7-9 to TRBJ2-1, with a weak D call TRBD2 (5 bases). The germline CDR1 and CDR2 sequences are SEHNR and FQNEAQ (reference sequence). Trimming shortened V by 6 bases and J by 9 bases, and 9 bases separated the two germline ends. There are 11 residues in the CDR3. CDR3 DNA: TGTGCCAGCAGAGCGGTCGGTGAGCAGTTCTTC. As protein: CASRAVGEQFF.

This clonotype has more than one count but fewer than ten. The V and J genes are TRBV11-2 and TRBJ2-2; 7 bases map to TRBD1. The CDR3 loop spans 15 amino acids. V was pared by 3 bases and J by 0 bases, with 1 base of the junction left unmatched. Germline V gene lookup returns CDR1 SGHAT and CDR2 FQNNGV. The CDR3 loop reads CASSFDRANTGELFF. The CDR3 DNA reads TGTGCCAGCAGCTTTGACAGGGCGAACACCGGGGAGCTGTTTTTT.

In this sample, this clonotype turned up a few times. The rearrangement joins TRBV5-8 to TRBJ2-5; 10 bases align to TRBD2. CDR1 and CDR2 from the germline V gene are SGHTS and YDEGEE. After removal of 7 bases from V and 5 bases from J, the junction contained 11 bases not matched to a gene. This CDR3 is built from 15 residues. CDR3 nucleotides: TGTGCCAGCGCCCCCGAGGGACTAGCGTCCGAGACCCAGTACTTC. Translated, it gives CASAPEGLASETQYF.

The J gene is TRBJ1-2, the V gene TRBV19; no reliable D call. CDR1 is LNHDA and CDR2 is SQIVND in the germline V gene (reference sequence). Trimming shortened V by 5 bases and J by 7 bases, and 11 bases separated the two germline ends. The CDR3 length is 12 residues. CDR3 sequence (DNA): TGTGCCAGTAGTGGAGGGCTAAGTGGCTACACCTTC. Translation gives CASSGGLSGYTF.

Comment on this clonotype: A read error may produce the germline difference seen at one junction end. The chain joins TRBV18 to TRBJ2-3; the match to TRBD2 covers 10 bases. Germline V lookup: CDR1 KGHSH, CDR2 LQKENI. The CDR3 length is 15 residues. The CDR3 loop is CASSPLAGDTDTQYF. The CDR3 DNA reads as TGCGCCAGCAGCCCTCTAGCGGGGGACACAGATACGCAGTATTTT.

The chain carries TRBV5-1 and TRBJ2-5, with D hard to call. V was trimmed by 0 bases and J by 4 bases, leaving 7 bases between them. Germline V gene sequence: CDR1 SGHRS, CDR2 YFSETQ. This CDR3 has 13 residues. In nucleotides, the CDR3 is TGCGCCAGCAGCTTGGGAGTTATAGAGACCCAGTACTTC. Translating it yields CASSLGVIETQYF.

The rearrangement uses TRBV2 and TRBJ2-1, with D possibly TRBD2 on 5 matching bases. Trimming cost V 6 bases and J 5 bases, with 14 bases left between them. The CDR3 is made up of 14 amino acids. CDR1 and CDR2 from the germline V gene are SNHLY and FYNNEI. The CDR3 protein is CASRGEAVNNEQFF. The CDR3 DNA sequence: TGTGCCAGCAGGGGTGAAGCGGTAAACAATGAGCAGTTCTTC.

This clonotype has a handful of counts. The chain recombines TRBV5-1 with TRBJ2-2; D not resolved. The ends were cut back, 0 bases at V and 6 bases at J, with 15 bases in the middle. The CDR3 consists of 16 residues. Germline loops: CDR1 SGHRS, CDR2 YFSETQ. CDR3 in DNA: TGCGCCAGCAGCTTGGATATACGTCGGGCCCCCGGGGAGCTGTTTTTT. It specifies CASSLDIRRAPGELFF.

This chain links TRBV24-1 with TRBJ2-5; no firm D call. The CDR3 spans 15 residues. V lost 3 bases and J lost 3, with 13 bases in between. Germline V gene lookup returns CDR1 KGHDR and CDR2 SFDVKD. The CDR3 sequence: CATSDPRVLEETQYF. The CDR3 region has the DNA TGTGCCACCAGTGATCCCCGGGTCCTGGAAGAGACCCAGTACTTC.

The CDR3 coding sequence is TGTGCCAGCAGCTTAACTAGCGGTTCTTTCGAGCAGTACTTC. Protein sequence: CASSLTSGSFEQYF. The chain is built from TRBV7-3 and TRBJ2-7, with a weak D call TRBD2 (6 bases). Trimming cost V 0 bases and J 6 bases, with 12 bases left between them. Germline V gene lookup returns CDR1 SGHTA and CDR2 FQGTGA. The CDR3 runs 14 residues.

The CDR3 nucleotides read TGCAGCGCGTGGACAGGGGGCGTTGAAAAACTGTTTTTT. Residues: CSAWTGGVEKLFF. The chain uses TRBV29-1 and TRBJ1-4; 11 bases map to TRBD1. CDR1 is SQVTM and CDR2 is ANQGSEA in the germline V gene. This CDR3 spans 13 amino acids. Germline trimming cut 7 bases from V and 7 bases from J; bases unmatched to any gene: 5. Drawing the rest from reference TRBV29-1 and TRBJ1-4, the complete variable domain is SAVISQKPSRDICQRGTSLTIQCQVDSQVTMMFWYRQQPGQSLTLIATANQGSEATYESGFVIDKFPISRPNLTFSTLTVSNMSPEDSSIYLCSAWTGGVEKLFFGSGTQLSVL.

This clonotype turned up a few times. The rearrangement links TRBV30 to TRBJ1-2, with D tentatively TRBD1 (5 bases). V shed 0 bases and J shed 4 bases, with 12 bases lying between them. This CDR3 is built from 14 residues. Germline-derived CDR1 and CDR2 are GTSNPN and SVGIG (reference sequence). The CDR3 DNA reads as TGTGCCTGGAGTGTACCCAGGGCCCCCTATGGCTACACCTTC. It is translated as CAWSVPRAPYGYTF.

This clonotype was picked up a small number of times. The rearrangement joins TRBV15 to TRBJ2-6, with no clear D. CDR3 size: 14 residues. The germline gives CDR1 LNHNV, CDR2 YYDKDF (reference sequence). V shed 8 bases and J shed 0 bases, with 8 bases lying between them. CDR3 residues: CATASDSGANVLTF. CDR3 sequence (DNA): TGTGCCACCGCGAGCGACTCTGGGGCCAACGTCCTGACTTTC.